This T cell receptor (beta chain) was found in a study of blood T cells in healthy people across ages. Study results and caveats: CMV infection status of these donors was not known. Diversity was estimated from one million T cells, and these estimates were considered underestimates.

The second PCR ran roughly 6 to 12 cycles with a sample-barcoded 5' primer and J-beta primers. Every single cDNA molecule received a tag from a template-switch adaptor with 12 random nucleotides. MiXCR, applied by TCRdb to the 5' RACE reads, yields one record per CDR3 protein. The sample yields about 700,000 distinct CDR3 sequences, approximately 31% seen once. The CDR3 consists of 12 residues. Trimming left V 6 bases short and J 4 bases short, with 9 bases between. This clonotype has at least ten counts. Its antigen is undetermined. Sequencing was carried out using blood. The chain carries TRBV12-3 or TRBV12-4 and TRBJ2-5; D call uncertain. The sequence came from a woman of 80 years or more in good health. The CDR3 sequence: CASRVHRETQYF. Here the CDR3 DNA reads TGTGCCAGCAGGGTCCACCGAGAGACCCAGTACTTC.